Shown below are 8 T cell receptor beta chains from a single sample sequenced in a study of blood T cell repertoires in COVID-19. The assay was immunoSEQ multiplex PCR, and TCRdb's table has in-frame clones only and misses some. The data hold about 270,000 clones, with around 92% observed a single time. The sequenced material came from PBMCs or T cells enriched from blood (not recorded which). These receptors came from an older woman who had recovered from COVID-19.

The chain links TRBV7-9 to TRBJ1-2; D remains ambiguous. The V and J ends lost 8 bases and 0 bases respectively, with 7 bases between them. The germline V gene has CDR1 SEHNR and CDR2 FQNEAQ (reference sequence). This CDR3 has 12 residues. CDR3 in DNA: TGTGCCAGCTTGGGAGCTAACTATGGCTACACCTTC. Encoded protein: CASLGANYGYTF.

The CDR3 nucleotides read TGTGCCATTGGGACAGAGAACACCGGGGAGCTGTTTTTT. Translated, it gives CAIGTENTGELFF. The genes are TRBV10-3 and TRBJ2-2; 7 bases match TRBD1. The CDR3 loop spans 13 amino acids. Germline CDR1 is ENHRY and CDR2 is SYGVKD. V was clipped by 9 bases and J by 1 base; unmatched bases: 2.

Written as DNA, the CDR3 is TGTGCCAGCAGTTTTCAGGGGATGAACACTGAAGCTTTCTTT. As protein: CASSFQGMNTEAFF. V gene TRBV7-2 combines with J gene TRBJ1-1; perhaps TRBD1 as D (6 bases). This CDR3 contains 14 residues. The germline V gene has CDR1 SGHTA and CDR2 FQGNSA. V was clipped by 6 bases and J by 0 bases, with 11 bases between them.

The chain recombines TRBV30 with TRBJ2-5; a weak D match, TRBD1 (6 bases). V was trimmed by 5 bases and J by 5 bases, leaving 15 bases between them. From germline, CDR1 is GTSNPN and CDR2 SVGIG (reference sequence). The CDR3 is 13 amino acids. The CDR3 DNA is TGTGCCTGGTATAAACAGGGCTCCGAGACCCAGTACTTC. Encoded protein: CAWYKQGSETQYF.

The chain links TRBV9 to TRBJ1-2; 7 bases are a match to TRBD1. V shed 4 bases, J shed 8 bases, and the junction held 5 bases outside the gene matches. Germline loops: CDR1 SGDLS, CDR2 YYNGEE. The CDR3 loop spans 12 amino acids. The CDR3 sequence: CASSSRQGGYTF. The CDR3 DNA is TGTGCCAGCAGCTCTCGACAGGGAGGCTACACCTTC.

The rearrangement joins TRBV28 to TRBJ1-6; 10 positions agree with TRBD1. The germline CDR1 and CDR2 sequences are MDHEN and SYDVKM. Unmatched junction bases numbered 3, after V lost 6 bases and J lost 7 bases. This CDR3 is built from 14 residues. As DNA, the CDR3 is TGTGCCAGCAGCATGGGACAGGGGAATTCACCCCTCCACTTT. It yields the protein CASSMGQGNSPLHF.

This clone came up once. The chain employs TRBV7-8 and TRBJ1-5; D is uncertain. Germline V gene lookup returns CDR1 SGHVS and CDR2 FQNEAQ. This CDR3 has 13 residues. Between the trimmed V and J ends, which lost 5 bases and 3 bases, there was a span of 8 bases. In nucleotides, the CDR3 is TGTGCCAGCAGCACAGACTACAATCAGCCCCAGCATTTT. It yields the protein CASSTDYNQPQHF.

The V gene is TRBV7-9, the J gene TRBJ2-5; D possibly corresponds to TRBD2 (6 bases). V was trimmed by 2 bases and J by 4 bases, leaving 8 bases between them. The CDR3 totals 13 residues. CDR1 and CDR2 (germline): SEHNR, FQNEAQ (reference sequence). The CDR3 DNA sequence: TGTGCCAGCAGCTTATCGGGGGTAGAGACCCAGTACTTC. Its translation is CASSLSGVETQYF.